The following is a T cell receptor beta chain sequence with its context. Its specificity is not known. Germline CDR1 reads ENHRY; CDR2 reads SYGVKD. Trimming shortened V by 6 bases and J by 3 bases, and 16 bases separated the two germline ends. The CDR3 length is 15 residues. With 60 Vbeta and 13 Jbeta primers, the PCR was carried out. Produced via immunoSEQ multiplex PCR; TCRdb's table is partial and in-frame only. The sample holds about 190,000 clones, about three quarters seen once. The data belong to a study of cytomegalovirus exposure and HLA in healthy donors. Study-wide results and limits: The study recorded 150 to 200 TCR beta chains that were cytomegalovirus-associated. Using the classifier, cytomegalovirus status was reportedly diagnosed with high specificity and sensitivity. In a later analysis, specific HLA alleles were associated with approximately 17,000 TCR beta sequences at a 0.05 false discovery rate.

The clonotype was recovered from a middle-aged woman in good health and CMV-seronegative. The genes are TRBV10-3 and TRBJ2-3; the D gene is possibly TRBD1 (7 bases). The sample consisted of PBMCs. The CDR3 is CAIREGQLRTDTQYF. CDR3 nucleotide sequence: TGTGCCATCAGGGAGGGACAGCTTCGGACAGATACGCAGTATTTT.